These 4 T cell receptor beta chains share one sample of origin, sequenced in a study of identical twins. TCRdb itself ran the 5' RACE reads through MiXCR, one entry per CDR3 protein. The sample has 570,000 or so distinct CDR3 sequences, nearly 10% seen once. These data are also associated with another study on yellow fever vaccine responses in identical twins.

Sequencing used PBMCs. The source is a woman younger than 30 in good health.

This clonotype turned up a few times. This rearrangement joins TRBV7-3 to TRBJ2-1; no definite D call. V was trimmed by 5 bases and J by 6 bases, leaving 11 bases between them. The germline V gene has CDR1 SGHTA and CDR2 FQGTGA. CDR3 size: 13 residues. The CDR3 region is CASSPGPTNEQFF. CDR3 nucleotides: TGTGCCAGCAGCCCCGGGCCGACCAATGAGCAGTTCTTC.

This clonotype was seen ten or more times. This chain connects TRBV11-2 to TRBJ2-2; unclear D gene. Germline lookup yields CDR1 SGHAT and CDR2 FQNNGV. V gave up 5 bases and J gave up 3 bases, with 13 bases separating them. CDR3 length: 15 amino acids. This CDR3 is CASSLRGSHTGELFF. CDR3 nucleotides: TGTGCCAGCAGCCTCCGCGGATCACACACCGGGGAGCTGTTTTTT. Full variable domain (outside the CDR3, taken from reference TRBV11-2 and TRBJ2-2): EAGVAQSPRYKIIEKRQSVAFWCNPISGHATLYWYQQILGQGPKLLIQFQNNGVVDDSQLPKDRFSAERLKGVDSTLKIQPAKLEDSAVYLCASSLRGSHTGELFFGEGSRLTVL.

A few counts support this clonotype. V gene TRBV7-2 combines with J gene TRBJ2-5, with D possibly TRBD1 on 6 matching bases. The ends were cut back, 5 bases at V and 4 bases at J, with 17 bases in the middle. The length of the CDR3 is 15 residues. CDR1 is SGHTA, CDR2 FQGNSA, per germline. CDR3: CASSTRTGLGETQYF. The CDR3 DNA follows: TGTGCCAGCAGCACGCGAACAGGGTTAGGAGAGACCCAGTACTTC.

The chain joins TRBV4-1 to TRBJ2-3, with D perhaps given as TRBD1 or TRBD2 (5 bases each). With 1 base removed from V and 4 bases from J, the gap between germline ends came to 18 bases. The CDR3 sequence is 17 residues long. From germline, CDR1 is MGHRA and CDR2 YSYEKL. CDR3 DNA sequence: TGCGCCAGCAGCCAAGCCCCACCGGGACCCCCGCCAGATACGCAGTATTTT. This gives the protein CASSQAPPGPPPDTQYF.